These 21 T cell receptor beta chains share one sample of origin, sequenced in a study of blood T cell repertoires in COVID-19. Method: immunoSEQ multiplex PCR; TCRdb's copy keeps in-frame clones and lacks some. The data show 170,000 or so clones, about 83% seen once. Specimen: peripheral blood. The receptors originated from a woman between 18 and 30 years old who had recovered from COVID-19.

The rearrangement uses TRBV5-8 and TRBJ1-2, with D unresolved. Germline CDR1 reads SGHTS; CDR2 reads YDEGEE. V was cut by 4 bases and J by 4 bases, with 5 bases left in between. This CDR3 is built from 11 residues. CDR3 coding DNA: TGTGCCAGCAGCGCGCTCTATGGCTACACCTTC. Its protein product is CASSALYGYTF.

V usage is TRBV29-1 and J usage is TRBJ2-1, with D unresolved. This CDR3 region has 14 residues. V gave up 4 bases and J gave up 0 bases, with 10 bases separating them. Germline loops: CDR1 SQVTM, CDR2 ANQGSEA. For the CDR3, the DNA is TGCAGCGTTGCGGTTCGTTTCTCCTACAATGAGCAGTTCTTC. Translation: CSVAVRFSYNEQFF.

In its sample, this clone was seen a few times. The chain recombines TRBV29-1 with TRBJ2-7; 8 bases are a match to TRBD1. Trimming cost V 7 bases and J 2 bases; bases outside gene matches: 7. The CDR3 is 13 amino acids. Germline V lookup: CDR1 SQVTM, CDR2 ANQGSEA. CDR3 sequence: CSATGTGTYEQYF. CDR3 nucleotides: TGCAGCGCAACCGGGACAGGAACCTACGAGCAGTACTTC.

This clone was observed at least ten times. The chain couples TRBV5-4 to TRBJ2-1, with TRBD1 as a possible D gene (5 bases). Germline V gives CDR1 SGHNT, CDR2 YYREEE (reference sequence). V gave up 4 bases and J gave up 9 bases, with 11 bases separating them. The CDR3 extends over 12 amino acids. This chain's CDR3 is CASSPGWGEQFF. CDR3 coding DNA: TGTGCCAGCAGCCCAGGGTGGGGTGAGCAGTTCTTC.

This sequence joins TRBV11-3 and TRBJ2-1; 9 bases fit TRBD2. Germline loops: CDR1 SGHNT, CDR2 YENEEA. This CDR3 is 16 amino acids long. Germline trimming cut 1 base from V and 0 bases from J; bases unmatched to any gene: 1. The DNA for the CDR3 is TGTGCCAGCAGCTTAGTTAGCGGGGGCTCCTACAATGAGCAGTTCTTC. It encodes CASSLVSGGSYNEQFF.

The chain recombines TRBV7-9 with TRBJ2-7, with D tentatively TRBD1 (5 bases). This CDR3 is built from 14 residues. The ends were cut back, 2 bases at V and 2 bases at J, with 10 bases in the middle. CDR1 is SEHNR and CDR2 is FQNEAQ in the germline V gene (reference sequence). CDR3: CASSLSRAPYEQYV. The CDR3 bases are TGTGCCAGCAGCTTAAGCAGGGCCCCCTACGAGCAGTACGTC.

This rearrangement joins TRBV11-2 to TRBJ1-2; 10 nucleotides line up with TRBD1. Germline V CDR1 and CDR2: SGHAT, FQNNGV. CDR3 length: 15 amino acids. V gave up 1 base and J gave up 7 bases; unmatched junction bases: 6. The CDR3 loop reads CASSLGYGTGAGYTF. CDR3 sequence (DNA): TGTGCCAGCAGCTTAGGGTACGGGACAGGGGCTGGCTACACCTTC.

Worth noting for this clone: This sample also contains other DNA sequences that code for the same CDR3. J is TRBJ2-1 and V is TRBV5-4; D may be TRBD2 (7 bases). This CDR3 comprises 13 residues. Germline CDR1 reads SGHNT; CDR2 reads YYREEE (reference sequence). Trimming pared 1 base from V and 6 bases from J, leaving 8 bases between. The CDR3 protein is CASSLRGGNEQFF. CDR3 DNA sequence: TGTGCCAGCAGCTTGAGGGGGGGCAATGAGCAGTTCTTC. Together with reference TRBV5-4 and TRBJ2-1, the CDR3 gives the full variable domain: ETGVTQSPTHLIKTRGQQVTLRCSSQSGHNTVSWYQQALGQGPQFIFQYYREEENGRGNFPPRFSGLQFPNYSSELNVNALELDDSALYLCASSLRGGNEQFFGPGTRLTVL.

This clone was detected once. Other DNA variants within this sample encode the same CDR3. The chain is built from TRBV5-6 and TRBJ2-1, with D uncertain. There are 13 residues in the CDR3. Trimming shortened V by 0 bases and J by 7 bases, and 8 bases separated the two germline ends. Germline V CDR1 and CDR2: SGHDT, YYEEEE. CDR3 loop: CASSLGGANEQFF. The CDR3 region has the DNA TGTGCCAGCAGCTTGGGCGGCGCGAATGAGCAGTTCTTC.

V and J are TRBV18 and TRBJ2-7; possible D gene TRBD1, 6 bases. Germline values: CDR1 KGHSH, CDR2 LQKENI. V was clipped by 2 bases and J by 7 bases, with 18 bases between them. CDR3 length equals 15 residues. CDR3 sequence reads: CASSPNQGQEGEQYF. DNA for the CDR3: TGTGCCAGCTCACCAAACCAGGGACAAGAAGGAGAGCAGTACTTC.

The chain carries TRBV3-1 (or the pseudogene TRBV3-2) and TRBJ2-2, with 8 bases lining up with TRBD2. The CDR3 extends over 16 amino acids. The J segment lost 1 base and the V segment lost 4 bases, leaving 5 bases of the junction unmatched. Germline assignment: CDR1 LGHDT and CDR2 YNNKEL (reference sequence). CDR3 DNA sequence: TGTGCCAGCAGCCTGTCGGGACTAGGGAACACCGGGGAGCTGTTTTTT. This encodes CASSLSGLGNTGELFF.

The gene calls are TRBV18 and TRBJ2-7; 7 bases are shared with TRBD1. Germline V lookup: CDR1 KGHSH, CDR2 LQKENI. CDR3 length: 14 residues. The V and J ends lost 5 bases and 1 base, in that order; junction bases with no gene match: 5. CDR3 sequence (DNA): TGTGCCAGCTCAGGGGCGACAGGGTCCTACGAGCAGTACTTC. Translation: CASSGATGSYEQYF.

This clone has more than one count but fewer than ten. This chain connects TRBV2 to TRBJ2-2; 8 bases are shared with TRBD2. Germline V gene sequence: CDR1 SNHLY, CDR2 FYNNEI. The V gene end was trimmed by 7 bases and the J gene end by 4 bases; junction bases not matched to a gene: 5. The CDR3 covers 14 residues. The CDR3 region has the DNA TGTGCCAGCAAAGCGGGAGCTTCCACCGGGGAGCTGTTTTTT. Translating gives CASKAGASTGELFF.

The rearrangement joins TRBV6-5 to TRBJ1-3, with D perhaps matching TRBD1 (5 bases). Looked up from germline, CDR1 is MNHEY and CDR2 is SVGAGI. Trimming took off 6 bases at V and 0 bases at J, with 12 bases between the two ends. CDR3 length: 15 amino acids. This chain's CDR3 is CASSPRQISGNTIYF. CDR3 bases: TGTGCCAGCAGCCCCAGACAGATCTCTGGAAACACCATATATTTT.

The gene calls are TRBV5-4 and TRBJ2-5; 10 bases align to TRBD2. Germline values: CDR1 SGHNT, CDR2 YYREEE (reference sequence). The CDR3 runs 16 residues. V shed 3 bases and J 5 bases; nucleotides not matched to a gene: 10. CDR3 sequence reads: CASSSTGTSVWETQYF. The CDR3, as DNA: TGTGCCAGCAGCTCTACCGGGACTAGCGTGTGGGAGACCCAGTACTTC.

The chain recombines TRBV4-1 with TRBJ2-5, with D perhaps TRBD2 (6 bases). V was trimmed by 2 bases and J by 4 bases, leaving 20 bases between them. Germline CDR1 and CDR2: MGHRA and YSYEKL. The CDR3 contains 17 residues. CDR3 DNA sequence: TGCGCCAGCAGCCAATTTTTGGGACTTAAGGCGGGAGAGACCCAGTACTTC. Translating it yields CASSQFLGLKAGETQYF.

In the case of this clone: Other DNA sequences in this sample translate to the same CDR3. The chain uses TRBV9 and TRBJ1-1; no clear D. The CDR3 length is 14 residues. V lost 0 bases to trimming and J lost 4 bases, with 10 bases between them. CDR1 SGDLS and CDR2 YYNGEE come from the germline V gene. CDR3 in amino acids: CASSVDRVGTEAFF. In nucleotides, the CDR3 is TGTGCCAGCAGCGTAGACCGGGTAGGCACTGAAGCTTTCTTT.

The chain joins TRBV30 to TRBJ1-2; possible D gene TRBD1, 6 bases. The CDR3 runs to 13 residues. The germline V gene encodes CDR1 GTSNPN and CDR2 SVGIG (reference sequence). The V end lost 7 bases, the J end lost 5 bases, and 17 bases lay between the germline ends. CDR3 in amino acids: CASGLGGNYGYTF. In DNA, the CDR3 is TGTGCCTCCGGATTAGGGGGAAATTATGGCTACACCTTC.

This chain links TRBV6-5 with TRBJ1-2; 7 nucleotides match TRBD1. J gave up 5 bases and V 6 bases, and 3 bases lay outside the gene matches. This CDR3 contains 12 residues. Germline V gene sequence: CDR1 MNHEY, CDR2 SVGAGI. The CDR3 DNA reads TGTGCCAGCAGGCAGGGGGAGTATGGCTACACCTTC. Translating gives CASRQGEYGYTF.

This rearrangement joins TRBV6-2 or TRBV6-3 to TRBJ2-3, with unresolved D. Per germline, CDR1 MNHEY and CDR2 SVGEGT. V was cut by 6 bases and J by 0 bases, with 10 bases left in between. This CDR3 region has 14 residues. CDR3 protein: CASSPYRSTDTQYF. In DNA form, the CDR3 reads TGTGCCAGCAGCCCATACAGAAGCACAGATACGCAGTATTTT.

This clone was seen at least ten times. Other DNA sequences from this sample encode an identical CDR3 as well. This chain uses TRBV6-2 or TRBV6-3 with TRBJ1-5, with 7 positions matching TRBD1. The CDR3 has 15 residues. Germline V gives CDR1 MNHEY, CDR2 SVGEGT. Trimming took 0 bases from V and 6 from J; bases not matched to a gene: 5. CDR3 in DNA: TGTGCCAGCAGTTACTCGAGACAGGGAGGTCAGCCCCAGCATTTT. Translating gives CASSYSRQGGQPQHF.